This T cell receptor beta chain appears in the sequencing data of a study of cytomegalovirus exposure and HLA in healthy donors. Findings and caveats of the study: Under in vitro conditions, a few CMV-associated chains were confirmed as specific for CMV antigens.

Trimming pared 0 bases from V and 10 bases from J, leaving 23 bases between. Germline V lookup: CDR1 MGHRA, CDR2 YSYEKL. The CDR3 has 17 residues. With regard to this clone: Its antigen is not identified.

Both 60 Vbeta primers and 13 Jbeta primers went into the PCR. In the original workflow: Later work found 74 million or so unique TCR beta chains, with approximately 12 million shared. TCRdb keeps only in-frame clones here, not all; method: immunoSEQ multiplex PCR. V and J calls and clone size are those listed in that table; D and trimming were worked out from the DNA. The table lists more than 200,000 clones, less than 80% of them singletons. This TCR was sampled from a girl aged 2-15 years in good health and CMV-seronegative. Material: PBMCs. V is TRBV4-1 and J is TRBJ2-3; the D is unclear. CDR3 nucleotides: TGCGCCAGCAGCCAAGATTCGGCCCAGGTGATGGGTCGTGCGCAGTATTTT. It codes for CASSQDSAQVMGRAQYF.